Listed here are 31 T cell receptor beta chains from one sample, sequenced in a study of T cell repertoires in cytomegalovirus infection (dated by TCRdb to the late 2010s). In light of the paper, this sample's treatment or condition label describes: in vitro stimulation with specific CMV peptide epitopes to enrich CMV-specific T cells. Sequencing used an Illumina HiSeq 1500. The public reads were reprocessed in TCRdb via fastp at Q25 and MiXCR, keeping in-frame beta chains. Identical CDR3 protein sequences are pooled into one entry, listed with their most common genes and DNA. For this sample the table gives approximately 220,000 distinct CDR3 sequences, of which 35% to 40% were detected only once. The leading ten clones occupy 55% to 70% of the sample. Their specific antigens are unknown. This sample comprised CD8+ T cells from cultured PBMCs, obtained from culture after CMV antigen stimulation. The receptors were gathered from a human donor in good health (CMV status not recorded). Some clones in this sample may be carry-over from other donors' samples.

In its sample, this clonotype was seen a few times. This rearrangement joins TRBV7-9 to TRBJ2-7; 10 positions match TRBD2. Germline CDR1 SEHNR, CDR2 FQNEAQ (reference sequence). V dropped 1 base and J dropped 1; count of bases not matched to a gene: 7. This CDR3 is 17 amino acids long. The CDR3 is CASSLEGQTSGSYEQYF. CDR3 bases: TGTGCCAGCAGCTTAGAGGGTCAGACTAGCGGGTCCTACGAGCAGTACTTC. Combining the CDR3 with reference TRBV7-9 and TRBJ2-7 gives the whole variable domain DTGVSQNPRHKITKRGQNVTFRCDPISEHNRLYWYRQTLGQGPEFLTYFQNEAQLEKSRLLSDRFSAERPKGSFSTLEIQRTEQGDSAMYLCASSLEGQTSGSYEQYFGPGTRLTVT.

This clonotype was counted a single time. This chain uses TRBV11-2 with TRBJ1-4; the D is unclear. V gave up 1 base and J gave up 0 bases, with 9 bases separating them. The CDR3 extends over 16 amino acids. CDR1 is SGHAT and CDR2 is FQNNGV in the germline V gene. The CDR3 DNA sequence: TGTGCCAGCAGCTTAGTTTGCCGGACAACTAATGAAAAACTGTTTTTT. Protein sequence: CASSLVCRTTNEKLFF.

This chain connects TRBV6-2 or TRBV6-3 to TRBJ2-1; the D is unclear. Germline CDR1 MNHEY, CDR2 SVGEGT. CDR3 length: 15 residues. V shed 5 bases and J shed 7 bases, with 18 bases lying between them. The CDR3 region is CASSLLGRNINEQFF. CDR3 DNA sequence: TGTGCCAGCAGTCTCTTAGGGCGAAATATAAATGAGCAGTTCTTC.

The sample holds many counts of this clonotype. CDR3 residues: CASSWDRVAPGANVLTF. The CDR3 DNA reads TGTGCCAGCAGCTGGGACAGGGTTGCACCTGGGGCCAACGTCCTGACTTTC. The rearrangement links TRBV7-8 to TRBJ2-6; 9 positions agree with TRBD1. There are 17 residues in the CDR3. The V and J ends lost 4 bases and 2 bases, in that order; junction bases with no gene match: 6. Germline V gives CDR1 SGHVS, CDR2 FQNEAQ.

The CDR3 DNA sequence: TGTGCCACTAATGCCGGGACAGGGGTGACTGAAGCTTTCTTT. Translation: CATNAGTGVTEAFF. The chain is built from TRBV10-3 and TRBJ1-1; 10 nucleotides match TRBD1. The CDR3 is 14 residues long. Looked up from germline, CDR1 is ENHRY and CDR2 is SYGVKD. V dropped 10 bases and J dropped 5; count of bases not matched to a gene: 10.

The chain joins TRBV6-6 to TRBJ2-2; tentative D call: TRBD2 (6 bases). From germline, CDR1 is MNHNY and CDR2 SVGAGI (reference sequence). The CDR3 extends over 15 amino acids. V shed 2 bases and J shed 3 bases, with 10 bases lying between them. CDR3 bases: TGTGCCAGCAGTTACCGCAGGGAGGACACCGGGGAGCTGTTTTTT. This encodes CASSYRREDTGELFF.

The chain links TRBV25-1 to TRBJ1-1; TRBD1 agrees at 12 bases. Germline V CDR1 and CDR2: MGHDK, SYGVNS. CDR3 length: 19 residues. The ends lost 5 bases at V and 1 base at J; junction bases unmatched: 14. CDR3 sequence: CASSTPFSGQGAPNTEAFF. CDR3 sequence (DNA): TGTGCCAGCAGTACTCCCTTTTCGGGACAGGGGGCCCCGAACACTGAAGCTTTCTTT.

This clonotype was detected a few times. The rearrangement links TRBV7-3 to TRBJ1-1; no clear D gene. The CDR3 sequence is 14 residues long. V gave up 3 bases and J gave up 0 bases, with 8 bases separating them. Germline loops: CDR1 SGHTA, CDR2 FQGTGA. CDR3 region: CASSLTRMNTEAFF. CDR3 DNA sequence: TGTGCCAGCAGCTTGACAAGGATGAACACTGAAGCTTTCTTT.

Only a few counts were recorded for this clonotype. V gene TRBV11-2 combines with J gene TRBJ2-7; 11 bases map to TRBD1. From germline, CDR1 is SGHAT and CDR2 FQNNGV. There are 15 residues in the CDR3. J lost 6 bases, V lost 5 bases, and 9 bases had no gene match. The DNA of the CDR3 is TGTGCCAGCAGCATACTGGGGACAGGGGGGTTCGAGCAGTACTTC. It is translated as CASSILGTGGFEQYF.

The chain uses TRBV11-3 and TRBJ2-3; D is unclear. The length of the CDR3 is 13 residues. Germline CDR1 reads SGHNT; CDR2 reads YENEEA. Trimming stripped 5 bases from V and 2 bases from J, with 8 bases between. The CDR3 DNA is TGTGCCAGCAGCGGCCGAGACACAGATACGCAGTATTTT. It codes for CASSGRDTDTQYF.

V is TRBV5-1 and J is TRBJ2-4; D ambiguous. Trimming took 4 bases from V and 0 from J, leaving 14 bases between them. Germline V gene sequence: CDR1 SGHRS, CDR2 YFSETQ. The CDR3 extends over 16 amino acids. For the CDR3, the DNA is TGCGCCAGCAGCCCCCCGACCACAGTAGCCAAAAACATTCAGTACTTC. Translating gives CASSPPTTVAKNIQYF.

The rearrangement joins TRBV5-6 to TRBJ2-1; D is possibly TRBD2 (6 bases). V shed 0 bases and J shed 1 base, with 11 bases lying between them. From germline, CDR1 is SGHDT and CDR2 YYEEEE. The CDR3 contains 16 residues. The CDR3 loop reads CASSLVSGGSYNEQFF. CDR3 sequence (DNA): TGTGCCAGCAGCTTGGTTAGCGGAGGATCCTACAATGAGCAGTTCTTC.

This clonotype appeared a few times. The chain joins TRBV11-2 to TRBJ2-7; tentatively, D is TRBD2 (6 bases). This CDR3 has 16 residues. The V gene's germline CDR1 is SGHAT and CDR2 FQNNGV. Trimming took off 5 bases at V and 3 bases at J, with 20 bases between the two ends. CDR3 in DNA: TGTGCCAGCAGCCTTTGGGACTCCCTCATCCGCTACGAGCAGTACTTC. Translating gives CASSLWDSLIRYEQYF.

This chain links TRBV2 with TRBJ1-3; no reliable D call. V was trimmed by 6 bases and J by 5 bases, leaving 11 bases between them. The CDR3 covers 13 residues. Germline CDR1 SNHLY, CDR2 FYNNEI. The chain's CDR3 is CASSIGRRNTIYF. The CDR3 DNA reads as TGTGCCAGCAGCATCGGCCGGCGAAACACCATATATTTT.

This clonotype was counted between two and nine times. This rearrangement joins TRBV27 to TRBJ1-1; D ambiguous. Germline V lookup: CDR1 MNHEY, CDR2 SMNVEV (reference sequence). Trimming pared 4 bases from V and 4 bases from J, leaving 19 bases between. This CDR3 is 16 amino acids long. DNA of the CDR3: TGTGCCAGCAGTTCGCAGGATAGGGAACGGTTCACTGAAGCTTTCTTT. This encodes CASSSQDRERFTEAFF.

This sequence joins TRBV7-8 and TRBJ2-5; D uncertain. CDR1 and CDR2 (germline): SGHVS, FQNEAQ. The CDR3 runs 13 residues. V shed 2 bases and J shed 2 bases, with 6 bases lying between them. The CDR3 loop is CASSLTEQETQYF. DNA for the CDR3: TGTGCCAGCAGCTTAACCGAACAAGAGACCCAGTACTTC. Together with reference TRBV7-8 and TRBJ2-5, the CDR3 gives the full variable domain: GAGVSQSPRYKVAKRGQDVALRCDPISGHVSLFWYQQALGQGPEFLTYFQNEAQLDKSGLPSDRFFAERPEGSVSTLKIQRTQQEDSAVYLCASSLTEQETQYFGPGTRLLVL.

The V call is TRBV5-6, the J call TRBJ1-3; D gene uncertain. The germline V and J ends were trimmed by 1 base and 9 bases, with 17 bases remaining between them. The CDR3 sequence is 15 residues long. CDR1 is SGHDT and CDR2 is YYEEEE in the germline V gene. The CDR3 reads CASSLLQSDFGTIYF. CDR3 in DNA: TGTGCCAGCAGCTTGTTACAGTCAGACTTTGGCACCATATATTTT.

The table lists this clonotype with a few counts. The chain is built from TRBV10-3 and TRBJ2-1, with TRBD1 matching 12 bases. V lost 6 bases to trimming and J lost 13 bases; unmatched junction nucleotides: 13. Germline CDR1 and CDR2: ENHRY and SYGVKD. This CDR3 contains 15 residues. The CDR3 DNA follows: TGTGCCATCAGCGAGGGACAGGGGGCCTACGGTGAACAGTTCTTC. Amino acid sequence: CAISEGQGAYGEQFF.

The chain uses TRBV18 and TRBJ2-7; TRBD2 aligns across 11 bases. The junction had 6 bases not matched to a gene; V was cut back by 3 bases and J by 5 bases. Germline V lookup: CDR1 KGHSH, CDR2 LQKENI. The CDR3 runs to 15 residues. CDR3 nucleotides: TGTGCCAGCTCACCGCTAGCGGGAGGCCCCCACGAGCAGTACTTC. It is translated as CASSPLAGGPHEQYF.

This clonotype was detected only a few times. The V and J genes are TRBV7-6 and TRBJ2-1; 15 bases match TRBD2. The CDR3 length is 20 residues. CDR1 is SGHVS, CDR2 FNYEAQ, per germline. V lost 5 bases, J lost 7 bases, and 18 bases stayed unmatched. The CDR3 DNA reads as TGTGCCAGCAGCCCAACAGGCTGGACTAGCGGGAGGGCCCTGGGGAATGAGCAGTTCTTC. Protein sequence: CASSPTGWTSGRALGNEQFF.

The V call is TRBV19, the J call TRBJ2-1; 8 bases map to TRBD2. The ends lost 7 bases at V and 0 bases at J; junction bases unmatched: 5. This CDR3 is built from 15 residues. Germline V gene sequence: CDR1 LNHDA, CDR2 SQIVND (reference sequence). The CDR3 loop is CASNLAGSSYNEQFF. The CDR3 nucleotides are TGTGCCAGTAATCTAGCGGGCAGCTCCTACAATGAGCAGTTCTTC.

The chain carries TRBV7-6 and TRBJ2-4, with D unclear. Germline V gene sequence: CDR1 SGHVS, CDR2 FNYEAQ. Trimming removed 4 bases at V and 5 bases at J, with 9 bases between. This CDR3 region has 13 residues. As DNA, the CDR3 is TGTGCCAGCAGCTCCGCACGAGAAAACATTCAGTACTTC. This codes for CASSSARENIQYF.

This clonotype was seen ten or more times. The genes are TRBV7-6 and TRBJ2-7; D remains unclear. V was cut by 0 bases and J by 5 bases, with 8 bases left in between. The CDR3 length is 13 residues. Germline V CDR1 and CDR2: SGHVS, FNYEAQ. The CDR3 DNA reads as TGTGCCAGCAGCTTAGCCCCCGGTAACGAGCAGTACTTC. Translating gives CASSLAPGNEQYF. Together with reference TRBV7-6 and TRBJ2-7, the CDR3 gives the full variable domain: GAGVSQSPRYKVTKRGQDVALRCDPISGHVSLYWYRQALGQGPEFLTYFNYEAQQDKSGLPNDRFSAERPEGSISTLTIQRTEQRDSAMYRCASSLAPGNEQYFGPGTRLTVT.

This chain joins TRBV7-9 and TRBJ2-1; D uncertain. The CDR3 covers 12 residues. Germline CDR1 is SEHNR and CDR2 is FQNEAQ (reference sequence). Trimming left V 10 bases short and J 8 bases short, with 15 bases between. CDR3 nucleotide sequence: TGTGCCATCACCGGGCCCGTCGATGAGCAGTTCTTC. Translating gives CAITGPVDEQFF.

The V call is TRBV27, the J call TRBJ2-1; D is undetermined. Germline V gene sequence: CDR1 MNHEY, CDR2 SMNVEV (reference sequence). Deletions cut 3 bases from V and 10 bases from J, with 13 bases between. The CDR3 is 13 amino acids. CDR3 loop: CASSLNSLVEQFF. As DNA, the CDR3 is TGTGCCAGCAGTTTGAACTCTCTGGTGGAGCAGTTCTTC.

This clonotype has at least ten counts. A junction end diverges from the germline sequence, so it may reflect a read error. The genes are TRBV7-6 and TRBJ2-7, with 13 positions matching TRBD2. Looked up from germline, CDR1 is SGHVS and CDR2 is FNYEAQ. CDR3 length: 15 amino acids. The CDR3: CASSLGTSGRDEQYF. In nucleotides, the CDR3 is TGTGCTAGCAGCCTCGGAACTAGCGGGAGGGACGAGCAGTACTTC.

This clonotype was seen repeatedly, ten times or more. This sequence joins TRBV7-2 and TRBJ2-3; D not resolved. The CDR3 has 13 residues. Trimming cost V 1 base and J 5 bases, with 7 bases left between them. CDR1 SGHTA and CDR2 FQGNSA come from the germline V gene. The CDR3 DNA sequence: TGTGCCAGCAGCTTAGGGTGGGTAGATACGCAGTATTTT. As protein: CASSLGWVDTQYF.

The chain couples TRBV7-8 to TRBJ1-2; D is undetermined. CDR3 length: 17 amino acids. Trimming stripped 0 bases from V and 0 bases from J, with 14 bases between. Looked up from germline, CDR1 is SGHVS and CDR2 is FQNEAQ. CDR3 DNA sequence: TGTGCCAGCAGCTTAGCCGAGAACAGTCACGCTAACTATGGCTACACCTTC. Amino acids: CASSLAENSHANYGYTF.

The CDR3 reads CASSSGGFYEQYF. Here the CDR3 DNA reads TGTGCCAGCAGCTCGGGGGGTTTCTACGAGCAGTACTTC. The gene calls are TRBV7-4 and TRBJ2-7, with 7 bases matching TRBD2. V trimming: 4 bases; J trimming: 3 bases; junction bases outside the gene matches: 3. Germline-derived CDR1 and CDR2 are SGHVT and SQSDAQ. The CDR3 contains 13 residues.

J is TRBJ2-3 and V is TRBV27, with TRBD2 matching over 8 bases. This CDR3 spans 15 amino acids. Germline V gene sequence: CDR1 MNHEY, CDR2 SMNVEV (reference sequence). Trimming cost V 5 bases and J 2 bases; bases outside gene matches: 6. CDR3 amino acids: CASSVISGVTDTQYF. The CDR3, as DNA: TGTGCCAGCAGTGTCATTAGCGGGGTCACAGATACGCAGTATTTT.

J is TRBJ2-3 and V is TRBV11-2, with D perhaps assigned TRBD1 or TRBD2 (6 bases each). V was trimmed by 4 bases and J by 2 bases, leaving 13 bases between them. The CDR3 has 15 amino acids. Germline assignment: CDR1 SGHAT and CDR2 FQNNGV. The CDR3 region has the DNA TGTGCCAGCAGCTCCTACAGGGACTCCACAGATACGCAGTATTTT. This encodes CASSSYRDSTDTQYF.